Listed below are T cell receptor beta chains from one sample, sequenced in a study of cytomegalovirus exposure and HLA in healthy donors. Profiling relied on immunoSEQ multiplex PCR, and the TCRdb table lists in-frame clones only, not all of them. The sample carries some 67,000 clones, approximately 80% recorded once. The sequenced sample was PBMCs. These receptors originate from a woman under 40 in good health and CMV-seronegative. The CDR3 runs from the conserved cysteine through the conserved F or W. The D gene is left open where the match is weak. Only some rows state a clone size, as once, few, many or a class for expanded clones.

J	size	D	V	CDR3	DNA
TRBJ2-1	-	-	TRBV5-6	CASSLAGNEQFF	TGTGCCAGCAGCTTGGCCGGCAATGAGCAGTTCTTC
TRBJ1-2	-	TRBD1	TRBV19	CASSSILQGYDYGYTF	TGTGCCAGTAGTTCTATATTACAGGGGTACGACTATGGCTACACCTTC
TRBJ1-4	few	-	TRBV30	CAWSNPGDEKLFF	TGTGCCTGGAGTAATCCCGGGGATGAAAAACTGTTTTTT
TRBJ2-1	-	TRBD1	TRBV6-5	CASSYLGQGGNEQFF	TGTGCCAGCAGTTACCTGGGACAGGGAGGAAATGAGCAGTTCTTC
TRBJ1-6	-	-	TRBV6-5	CASSYSGGGGSPLHF	TGTGCCAGCAGTTACAGCGGGGGGGGTGGTTCACCCCTCCACTTT
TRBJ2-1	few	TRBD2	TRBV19	CASQNPGLGDEQFF	TGTGCCAGTCAAAACCCGGGACTAGGGGATGAGCAGTTCTTC
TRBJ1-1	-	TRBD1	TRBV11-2	CASSSPVGQGNTEAFF	TGTGCCAGCAGCTCCCCTGTGGGACAGGGAAACACTGAAGCTTTCTTT
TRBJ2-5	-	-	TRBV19	CASSLLGGPQETQYF	TGTGCCAGTAGTCTGCTAGGGGGACCTCAAGAGACCCAGTACTTC
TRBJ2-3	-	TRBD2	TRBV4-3	CASSQEGLAGGPSTDTQYF	TGCGCCAGCAGCCAAGAGGGACTAGCGGGGGGGCCGAGCACAGATACGCAGTATTTT
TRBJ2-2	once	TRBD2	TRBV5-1	CASSPLADTGELFF	TGCGCCAGCAGCCCGCTAGCGGATACCGGGGAGCTGTTTTTT
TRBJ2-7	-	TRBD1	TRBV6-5	CASSTQGASRHEQYF	TGTGCCAGCAGTACTCAGGGGGCCTCCCGGCACGAGCAGTACTTC
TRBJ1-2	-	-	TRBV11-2	CASTDAGVYGYTF	TGTGCCAGCACCGACGCGGGGGTCTATGGCTACACCTTC
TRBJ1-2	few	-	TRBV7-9	CASSVGKSSYGYTF	TGTGCCAGCAGCGTGGGCAAGAGTTCATATGGCTACACCTTC
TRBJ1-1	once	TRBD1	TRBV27	CASSSGQGGTEAFF	TGTGCCAGCAGTTCAGGACAGGGGGGAACTGAAGCTTTCTTT
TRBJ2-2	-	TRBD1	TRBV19	CASSIPRGQSTNTGELFF	TGTGCCAGTAGTATTCCTCGGGGACAGAGTACGAACACCGGGGAGCTGTTTTTT
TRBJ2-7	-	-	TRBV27	CASSSRDTGSYEQYF	TGTGCCAGCAGCAGCCGGGACACCGGCTCCTACGAGCAGTACTTC
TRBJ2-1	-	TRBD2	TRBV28	CASTAAASGGPEQFF	TGTGCCAGCACTGCGGCGGCTAGCGGGGGACCTGAGCAGTTCTTC
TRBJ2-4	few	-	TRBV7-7	CASSSIGVFENIQYF	TGTGCTAGCAGCTCGATAGGGGTTTTCGAAAACATTCAGTACTTC
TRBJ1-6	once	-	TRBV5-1	CASSLVGGDSYNSPLHF	TGCGCCAGCAGCTTGGTGGGGGGTGACTCCTATAATTCACCCCTCCACTTT
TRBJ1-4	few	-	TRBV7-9	CASSLAGATLAKLFF	TGTGCCAGCAGCTTAGCGGGGGCCACCTTGGCCAAACTGTTTTTT
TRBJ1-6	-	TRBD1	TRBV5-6	CASSRGQGRPPLHF	TGTGCCAGCAGCCGGGGACAGGGAAGGCCACCCCTCCACTTT
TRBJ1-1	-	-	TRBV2	CASRGQQNTEAFF	TGTGCCAGCAGAGGACAGCAGAACACTGAAGCTTTCTTT
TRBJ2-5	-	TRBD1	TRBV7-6	CASSTTKKTGTIKETQYF	TGTGCCAGCAGCACGACCAAAAAGACAGGGACGATTAAAGAGACCCAGTACTTC
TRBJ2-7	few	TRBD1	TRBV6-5	CASSYGQVHSYEQYF	TGTGCCAGCAGCTACGGACAGGTCCACTCCTACGAGCAGTACTTC
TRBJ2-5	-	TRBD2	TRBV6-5	CASSYSRAGVETQYF	TGTGCCAGCAGTTACTCTCGAGCGGGGGTGGAGACCCAGTACTTC
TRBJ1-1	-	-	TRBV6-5	CASSYQPRGSTEAFF	TGTGCCAGCAGTTACCAACCCAGGGGAAGCACTGAAGCTTTCTTT
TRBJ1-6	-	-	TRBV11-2	CASSLAGHNSPLHF	TGTGCCAGCAGCTTAGCAGGTCATAATTCACCCCTCCACTTT
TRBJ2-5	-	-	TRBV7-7	CASSPWTQPQETQYF	TGTGCCAGCAGCCCTTGGACACAACCCCAAGAGACCCAGTACTTC
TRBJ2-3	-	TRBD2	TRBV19	CASRTSGGKDTQYF	TGTGCCAGTCGGACTAGCGGGGGGAAAGATACGCAGTATTTT
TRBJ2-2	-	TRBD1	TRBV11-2	CASSLGTGGLANTGELFF	TGTGCCAGCAGCTTAGGTACAGGGGGCCTCGCGAACACCGGGGAGCTGTTTTTT
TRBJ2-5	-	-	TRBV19	CASSMEGGQETQYF	TGTGCCAGTAGTATGGAGGGGGGGCAAGAGACCCAGTACTTC
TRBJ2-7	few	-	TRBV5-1	CASSLARDKPYEQYF	TGCGCCAGCAGCTTGGCAAGGGACAAGCCCTACGAGCAGTACTTC
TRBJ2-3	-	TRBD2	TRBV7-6	CASSLGGTSGRTDTQYF	TGTGCCAGCAGCTTAGGCGGGACTAGCGGGCGCACAGATACGCAGTATTTT
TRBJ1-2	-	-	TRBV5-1	CASSLRANYGYTF	TGCGCCAGCAGCTTGCGGGCTAACTATGGCTACACCTTC
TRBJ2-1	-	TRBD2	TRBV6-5	CASRPGGLYNEQFF	TGTGCCAGCAGACCGGGGGGGTTATACAATGAGCAGTTCTTC
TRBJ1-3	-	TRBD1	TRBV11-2	CASSLYRQGGNTIYF	TGTGCCAGCAGCTTATATAGACAGGGTGGAAACACCATATATTTT
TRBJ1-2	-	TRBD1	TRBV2	CASNPGGSGYTF	TGTGCCAGCAATCCAGGGGGCTCTGGCTACACCTTC
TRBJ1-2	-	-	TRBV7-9	CASSGGDYGYTF	TGTGCCAGCAGCGGGGGGGACTATGGCTACACCTTC
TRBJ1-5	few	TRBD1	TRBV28	CASSLPLDRGGQPQHF	TGTGCCAGCAGTTTACCCCTGGACAGGGGGGGGCAGCCCCAGCATTTT
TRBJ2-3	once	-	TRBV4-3	CASSQSSIDTDTQYF	TGCGCCAGCAGCCAAAGCTCAATCGACACAGATACGCAGTATTTT
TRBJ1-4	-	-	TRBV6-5	CASSYSAFATNEKLFF	TGTGCCAGCAGTTACTCAGCTTTTGCAACTAATGAAAAACTGTTTTTT